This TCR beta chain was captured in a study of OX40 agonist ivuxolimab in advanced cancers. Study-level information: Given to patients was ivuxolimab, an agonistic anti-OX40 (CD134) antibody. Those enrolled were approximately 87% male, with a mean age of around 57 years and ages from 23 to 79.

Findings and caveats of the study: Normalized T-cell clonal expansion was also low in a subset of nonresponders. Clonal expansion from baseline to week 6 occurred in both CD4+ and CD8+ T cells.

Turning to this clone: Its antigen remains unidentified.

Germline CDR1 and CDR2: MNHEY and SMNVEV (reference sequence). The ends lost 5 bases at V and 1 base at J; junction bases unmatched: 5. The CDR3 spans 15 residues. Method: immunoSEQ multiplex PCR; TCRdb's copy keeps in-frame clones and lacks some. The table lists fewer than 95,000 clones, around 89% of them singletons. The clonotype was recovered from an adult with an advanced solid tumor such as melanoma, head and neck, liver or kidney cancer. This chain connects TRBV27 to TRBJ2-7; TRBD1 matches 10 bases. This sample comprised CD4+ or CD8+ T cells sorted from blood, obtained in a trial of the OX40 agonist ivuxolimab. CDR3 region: CASSPWTGGSYEQYF. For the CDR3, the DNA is TGTGCCAGCAGTCCCTGGACAGGGGGATCCTACGAGCAGTACTTC.